Sequencing of this T cell receptor (beta chain) was carried out in a study of radiotherapy plus CTLA-4 blockade in lung cancer. Study-wide background: An objective response was seen in about a sixth of patients, and disease control in over 25%. Study-wide findings and caveats: Once radiotherapy plus ipilimumab had been given, TCR clones derived from tumor expanded in blood. The best prediction of response reportedly came from early blood T cell clone dynamics, with interferon-beta.

To note about this clone: What it binds is unknown.

The study treated chemo-refractory metastatic non-small-cell lung cancer patients with focal radiation plus ipilimumab CTLA-4 blockade. Germline-derived CDR1 and CDR2 are SGHNT and YENEEA. Trimming cost V 1 base and J 1 base, with 7 bases left between them. The CDR3 consists of 14 residues. Data came from immunoSEQ multiplex PCR; TCRdb stores just in-frame clones and leaves some out. The sample records around 37,000 clones, 60% to 85% being singletons. The chain has TRBV11-3 and TRBJ1-1; D is unclear. The sequencing used peripheral blood, collected from a patient treated with radiotherapy plus ipilimumab. The TCR was taken from a human donor with non-small cell lung cancer that progressed on radiotherapy plus ipilimumab. Here the CDR3 DNA reads TGTGCCAGCAGCTTAGGGAGTGCGAACACTGAAGCTTTCTTT. Its translation: CASSLGSANTEAFF.